This T cell receptor (beta chain) was identified in a study of T cell repertoires in cytomegalovirus infection. CDR1 MNHEY and CDR2 SMNVEV come from the germline V gene (reference sequence). The CDR3 has 14 residues. The V and J ends lost 5 bases and 4 bases respectively, with 14 bases between them. This clonotype was detected ten times or more. Antigen: not known. TCRdb re-analysed the reads in MiXCR, keeping a single row per CDR3 protein. Of about a million distinct CDR3 sequences listed, 30% to 40% are singletons. The sequences come from cultured CD8+ T cells from PBMCs, collected from culture after CMV antigen stimulation. The chain uses TRBV27 and TRBJ1-1; D uncertain. The sequence was obtained from a human donor in good health (CMV status not recorded). Some clones in this sample may be carry-over from other donors' samples. The CDR3 sequence: CASSPWASGTEAFF. The CDR3 DNA reads TGTGCCAGCAGTCCATGGGCCAGCGGCACTGAAGCTTTCTTT.